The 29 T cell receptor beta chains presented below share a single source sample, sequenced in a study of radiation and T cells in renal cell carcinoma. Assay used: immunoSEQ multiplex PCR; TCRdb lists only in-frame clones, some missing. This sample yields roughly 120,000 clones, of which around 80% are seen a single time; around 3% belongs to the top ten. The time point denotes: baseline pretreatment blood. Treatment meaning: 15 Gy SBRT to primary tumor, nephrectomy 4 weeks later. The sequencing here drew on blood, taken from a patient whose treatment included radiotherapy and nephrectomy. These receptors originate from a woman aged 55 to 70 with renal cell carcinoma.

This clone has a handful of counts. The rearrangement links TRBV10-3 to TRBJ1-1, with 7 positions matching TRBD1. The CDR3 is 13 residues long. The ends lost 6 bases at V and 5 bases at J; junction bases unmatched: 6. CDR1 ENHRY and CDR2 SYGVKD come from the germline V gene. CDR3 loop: CAISGTGETEAFF. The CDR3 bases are TGTGCCATCAGCGGAACAGGGGAAACTGAAGCTTTCTTT.

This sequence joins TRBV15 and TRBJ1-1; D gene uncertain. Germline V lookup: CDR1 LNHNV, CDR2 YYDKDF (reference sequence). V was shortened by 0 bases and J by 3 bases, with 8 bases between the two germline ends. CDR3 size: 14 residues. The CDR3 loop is CATSRDGRDTEAFF. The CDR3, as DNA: TGTGCCACCAGCAGAGATGGTAGGGACACTGAAGCTTTCTTT.

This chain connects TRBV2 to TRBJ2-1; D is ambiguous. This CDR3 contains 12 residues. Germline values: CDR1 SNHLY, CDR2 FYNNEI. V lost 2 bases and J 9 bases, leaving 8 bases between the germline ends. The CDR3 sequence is CASSERDIEQFF. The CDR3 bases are TGTGCCAGCAGTGAAAGAGATATTGAGCAGTTCTTC.

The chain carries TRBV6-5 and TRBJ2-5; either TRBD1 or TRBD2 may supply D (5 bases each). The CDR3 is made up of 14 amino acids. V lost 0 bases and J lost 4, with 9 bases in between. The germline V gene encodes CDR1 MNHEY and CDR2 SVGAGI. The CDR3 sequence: CASSYSGERETQYF. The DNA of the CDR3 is TGTGCCAGCAGTTACTCGGGGGAGAGAGAGACCCAGTACTTC.

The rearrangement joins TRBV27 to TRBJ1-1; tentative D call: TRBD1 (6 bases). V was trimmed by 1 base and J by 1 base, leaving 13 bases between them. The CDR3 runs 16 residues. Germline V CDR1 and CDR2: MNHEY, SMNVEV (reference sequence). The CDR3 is CASSLYYEDRNTEAFF. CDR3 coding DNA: TGTGCCAGCAGTTTATATTATGAGGACAGGAACACTGAAGCTTTCTTT.

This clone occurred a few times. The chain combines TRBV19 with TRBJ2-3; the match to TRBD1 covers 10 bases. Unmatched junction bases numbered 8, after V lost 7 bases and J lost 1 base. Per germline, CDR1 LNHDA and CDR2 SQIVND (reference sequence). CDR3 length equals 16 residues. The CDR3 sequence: CASTRTGGVGTDTQYF. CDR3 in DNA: TGTGCCAGTACTCGGACAGGGGGGGTCGGCACAGATACGCAGTATTTT.

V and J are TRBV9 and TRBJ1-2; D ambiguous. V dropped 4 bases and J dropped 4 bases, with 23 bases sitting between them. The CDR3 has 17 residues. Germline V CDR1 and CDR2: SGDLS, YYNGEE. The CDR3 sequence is CASSPPPRVGRSYGYTF. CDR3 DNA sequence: TGTGCCAGCAGCCCTCCTCCCCGGGTGGGGAGATCCTATGGCTACACCTTC.

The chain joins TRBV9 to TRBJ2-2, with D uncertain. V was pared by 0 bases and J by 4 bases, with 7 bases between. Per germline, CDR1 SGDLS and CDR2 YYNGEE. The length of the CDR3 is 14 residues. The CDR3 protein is CASSVEGGTGELFF. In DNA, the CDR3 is TGTGCCAGCAGCGTAGAGGGTGGCACCGGGGAGCTGTTTTTT.

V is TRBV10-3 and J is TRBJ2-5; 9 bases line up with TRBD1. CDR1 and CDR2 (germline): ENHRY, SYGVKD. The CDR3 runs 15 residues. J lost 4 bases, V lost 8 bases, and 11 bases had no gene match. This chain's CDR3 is CAIQSIPGQGETQYF. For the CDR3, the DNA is TGTGCCATCCAGAGCATCCCGGGACAGGGAGAGACCCAGTACTTC.

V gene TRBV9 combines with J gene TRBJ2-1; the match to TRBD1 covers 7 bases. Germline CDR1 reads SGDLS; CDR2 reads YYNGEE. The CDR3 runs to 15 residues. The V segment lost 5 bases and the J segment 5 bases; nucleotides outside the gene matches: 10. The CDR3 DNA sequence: TGTGCCAGCAGTCCTCGACAGGGCGTCCACAATGAGCAGTTCTTC. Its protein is CASSPRQGVHNEQFF. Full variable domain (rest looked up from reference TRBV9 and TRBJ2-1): DSGVTQTPKHLITATGQRVTLRCSPRSGDLSVYWYQQSLDQGLQFLIQYYNGEERAKGNILERFSAQQFPDLHSELNLSSLELGDSALYFCASSPRQGVHNEQFFGPGTRLTVL.

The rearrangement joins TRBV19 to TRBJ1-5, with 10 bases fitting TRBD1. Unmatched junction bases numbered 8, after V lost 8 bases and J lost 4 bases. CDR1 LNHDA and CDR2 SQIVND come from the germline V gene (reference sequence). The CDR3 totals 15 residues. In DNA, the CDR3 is TGTGCCAGTGTCAAGACAGGGGGCGCGAATCAGCCCCAGCATTTT. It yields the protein CASVKTGGANQPQHF.

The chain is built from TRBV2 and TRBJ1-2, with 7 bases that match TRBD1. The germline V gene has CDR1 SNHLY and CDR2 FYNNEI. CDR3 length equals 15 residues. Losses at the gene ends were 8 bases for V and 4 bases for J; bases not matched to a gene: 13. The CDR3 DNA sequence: TGTGCCAGCTCAGAGCAACAGGGGTCTCCCTATGGCTACACCTTC. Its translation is CASSEQQGSPYGYTF.

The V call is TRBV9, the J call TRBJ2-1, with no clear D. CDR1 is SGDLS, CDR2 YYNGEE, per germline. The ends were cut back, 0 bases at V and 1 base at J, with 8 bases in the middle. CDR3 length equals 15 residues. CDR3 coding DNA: TGTGCCAGCAGCGTAGTCGAGAGTTCCTACAATGAGCAGTTCTTC. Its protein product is CASSVVESSYNEQFF.

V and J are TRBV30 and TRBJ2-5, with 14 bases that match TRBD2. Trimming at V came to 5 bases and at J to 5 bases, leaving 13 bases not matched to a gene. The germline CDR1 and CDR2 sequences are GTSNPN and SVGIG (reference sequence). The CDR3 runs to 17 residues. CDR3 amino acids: CAWSGTSGSGGYETQYF. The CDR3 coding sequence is TGTGCCTGGTCAGGGACTAGCGGGAGTGGCGGGTACGAGACCCAGTACTTC.

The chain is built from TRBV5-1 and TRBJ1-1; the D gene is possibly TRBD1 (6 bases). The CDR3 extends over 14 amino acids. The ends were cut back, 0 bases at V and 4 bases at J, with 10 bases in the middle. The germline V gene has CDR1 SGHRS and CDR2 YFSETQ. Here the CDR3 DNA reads TGCGCCAGCAGCTTGGACAGGGAAGGCACTGAAGCTTTCTTT. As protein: CASSLDREGTEAFF.

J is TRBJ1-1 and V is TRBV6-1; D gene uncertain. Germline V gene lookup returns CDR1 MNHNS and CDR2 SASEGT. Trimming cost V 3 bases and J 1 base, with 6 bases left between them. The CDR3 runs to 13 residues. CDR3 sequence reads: CASSERANTEAFF. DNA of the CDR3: TGTGCCAGCAGTGAGAGGGCGAACACTGAAGCTTTCTTT.

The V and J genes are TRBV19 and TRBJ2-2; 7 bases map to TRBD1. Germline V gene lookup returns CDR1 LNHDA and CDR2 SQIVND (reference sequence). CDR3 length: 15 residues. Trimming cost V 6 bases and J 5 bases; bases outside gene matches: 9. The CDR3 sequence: CASSLRDSRTGELFF. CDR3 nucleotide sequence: TGTGCCAGTAGCCTCCGGGACAGCAGGACCGGGGAGCTGTTTTTT.

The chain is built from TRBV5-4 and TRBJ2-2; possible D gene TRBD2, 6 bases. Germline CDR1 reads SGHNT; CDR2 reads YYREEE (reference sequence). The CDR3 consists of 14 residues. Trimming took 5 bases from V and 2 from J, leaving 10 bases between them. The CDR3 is CASSWDFNTGELFF. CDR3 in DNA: TGTGCCAGCAGTTGGGACTTCAACACCGGGGAGCTGTTTTTT.

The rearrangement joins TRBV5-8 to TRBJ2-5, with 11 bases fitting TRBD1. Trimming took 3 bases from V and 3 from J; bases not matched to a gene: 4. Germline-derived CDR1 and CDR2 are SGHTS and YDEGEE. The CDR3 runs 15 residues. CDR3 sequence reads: CASSSPGQGEETQYF. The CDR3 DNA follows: TGTGCCAGCAGCTCCCCGGGACAGGGGGAAGAGACCCAGTACTTC.

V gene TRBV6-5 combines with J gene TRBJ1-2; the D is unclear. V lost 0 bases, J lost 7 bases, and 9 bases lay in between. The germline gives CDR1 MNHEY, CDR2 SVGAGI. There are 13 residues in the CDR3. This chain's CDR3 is CASSYSKTGGYTF. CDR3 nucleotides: TGTGCCAGCAGTTACTCGAAAACCGGTGGCTACACCTTC.

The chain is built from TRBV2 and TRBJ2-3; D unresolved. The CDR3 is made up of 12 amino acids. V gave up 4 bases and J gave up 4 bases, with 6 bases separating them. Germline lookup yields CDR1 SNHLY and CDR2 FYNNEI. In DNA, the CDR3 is TGTGCCAGCAGTGTCGGCCCAGATACGCAGTATTTT. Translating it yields CASSVGPDTQYF.

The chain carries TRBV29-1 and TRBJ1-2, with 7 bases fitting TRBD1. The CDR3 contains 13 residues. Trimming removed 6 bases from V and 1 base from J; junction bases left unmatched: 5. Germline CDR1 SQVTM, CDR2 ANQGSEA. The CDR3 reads CSVGTELNYGYTF. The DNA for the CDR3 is TGCAGCGTCGGGACAGAACTTAACTATGGCTACACCTTC.

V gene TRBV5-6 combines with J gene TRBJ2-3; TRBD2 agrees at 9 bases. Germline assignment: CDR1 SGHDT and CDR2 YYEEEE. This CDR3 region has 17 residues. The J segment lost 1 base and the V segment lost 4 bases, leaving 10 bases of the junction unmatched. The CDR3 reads CASSITPGLARTDTQYF. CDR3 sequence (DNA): TGTGCCAGCAGCATAACTCCGGGACTAGCCCGCACAGATACGCAGTATTTT. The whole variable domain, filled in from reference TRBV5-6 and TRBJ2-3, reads DAGVTQSPTHLIKTRGQQVTLRCSPKSGHDTVSWYQQALGQGPQFIFQYYEEEERQRGNFPDRFSGHQFPNYSSELNVNALLLGDSALYLCASSITPGLARTDTQYFGPGTRLTVL.

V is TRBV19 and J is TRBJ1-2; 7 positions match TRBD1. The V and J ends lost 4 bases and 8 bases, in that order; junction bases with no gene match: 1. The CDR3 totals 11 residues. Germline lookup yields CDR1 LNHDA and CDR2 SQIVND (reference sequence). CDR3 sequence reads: CASSTQGGYTF. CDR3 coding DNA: TGTGCCAGTAGTACACAGGGGGGCTACACCTTC.

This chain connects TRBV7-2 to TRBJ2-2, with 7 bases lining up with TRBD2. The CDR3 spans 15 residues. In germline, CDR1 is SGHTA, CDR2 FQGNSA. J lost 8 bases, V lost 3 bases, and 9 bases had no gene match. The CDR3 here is CASSLAGTTGGELFF. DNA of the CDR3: TGTGCCAGCAGCTTGGCCGGGACTACAGGTGGGGAGCTGTTTTTT.

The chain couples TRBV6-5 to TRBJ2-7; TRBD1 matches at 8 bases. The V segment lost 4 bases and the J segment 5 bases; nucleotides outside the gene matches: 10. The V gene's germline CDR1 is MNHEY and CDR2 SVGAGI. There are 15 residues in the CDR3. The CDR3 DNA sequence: TGTGCCAGCAGTTGGTCCCGGGACAGGATTCACGAGCAGTACTTC. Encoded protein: CASSWSRDRIHEQYF.

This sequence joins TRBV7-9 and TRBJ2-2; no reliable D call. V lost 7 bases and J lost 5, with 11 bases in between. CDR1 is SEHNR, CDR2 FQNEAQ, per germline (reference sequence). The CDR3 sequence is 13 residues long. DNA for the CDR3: TGTGCCAGCATCAGAGCGAGAACCGGGGAGCTGTTTTTT. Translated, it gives CASIRARTGELFF.

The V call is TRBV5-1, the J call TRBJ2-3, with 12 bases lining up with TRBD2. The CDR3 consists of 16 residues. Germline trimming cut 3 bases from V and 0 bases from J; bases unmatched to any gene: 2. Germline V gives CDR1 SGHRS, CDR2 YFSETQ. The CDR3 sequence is CASSWTSGASTDTQYF. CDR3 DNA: TGCGCCAGCAGCTGGACTAGCGGGGCAAGCACAGATACGCAGTATTTT.

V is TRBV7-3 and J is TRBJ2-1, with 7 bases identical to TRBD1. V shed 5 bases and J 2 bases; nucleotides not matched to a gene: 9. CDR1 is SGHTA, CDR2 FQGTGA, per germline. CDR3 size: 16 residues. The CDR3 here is CASSPLTGATYNEQFF. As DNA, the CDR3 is TGTGCCAGCAGCCCCCTTACAGGGGCGACCTACAATGAGCAGTTCTTC. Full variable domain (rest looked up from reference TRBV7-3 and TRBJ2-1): GAGVSQTPSNKVTEKGKYVELRCDPISGHTALYWYRQSLGQGPEFLIYFQGTGAADDSGLPNDRFFAVRPEGSVSTLKIQRTERGDSAVYLCASSPLTGATYNEQFFGPGTRLTVL.